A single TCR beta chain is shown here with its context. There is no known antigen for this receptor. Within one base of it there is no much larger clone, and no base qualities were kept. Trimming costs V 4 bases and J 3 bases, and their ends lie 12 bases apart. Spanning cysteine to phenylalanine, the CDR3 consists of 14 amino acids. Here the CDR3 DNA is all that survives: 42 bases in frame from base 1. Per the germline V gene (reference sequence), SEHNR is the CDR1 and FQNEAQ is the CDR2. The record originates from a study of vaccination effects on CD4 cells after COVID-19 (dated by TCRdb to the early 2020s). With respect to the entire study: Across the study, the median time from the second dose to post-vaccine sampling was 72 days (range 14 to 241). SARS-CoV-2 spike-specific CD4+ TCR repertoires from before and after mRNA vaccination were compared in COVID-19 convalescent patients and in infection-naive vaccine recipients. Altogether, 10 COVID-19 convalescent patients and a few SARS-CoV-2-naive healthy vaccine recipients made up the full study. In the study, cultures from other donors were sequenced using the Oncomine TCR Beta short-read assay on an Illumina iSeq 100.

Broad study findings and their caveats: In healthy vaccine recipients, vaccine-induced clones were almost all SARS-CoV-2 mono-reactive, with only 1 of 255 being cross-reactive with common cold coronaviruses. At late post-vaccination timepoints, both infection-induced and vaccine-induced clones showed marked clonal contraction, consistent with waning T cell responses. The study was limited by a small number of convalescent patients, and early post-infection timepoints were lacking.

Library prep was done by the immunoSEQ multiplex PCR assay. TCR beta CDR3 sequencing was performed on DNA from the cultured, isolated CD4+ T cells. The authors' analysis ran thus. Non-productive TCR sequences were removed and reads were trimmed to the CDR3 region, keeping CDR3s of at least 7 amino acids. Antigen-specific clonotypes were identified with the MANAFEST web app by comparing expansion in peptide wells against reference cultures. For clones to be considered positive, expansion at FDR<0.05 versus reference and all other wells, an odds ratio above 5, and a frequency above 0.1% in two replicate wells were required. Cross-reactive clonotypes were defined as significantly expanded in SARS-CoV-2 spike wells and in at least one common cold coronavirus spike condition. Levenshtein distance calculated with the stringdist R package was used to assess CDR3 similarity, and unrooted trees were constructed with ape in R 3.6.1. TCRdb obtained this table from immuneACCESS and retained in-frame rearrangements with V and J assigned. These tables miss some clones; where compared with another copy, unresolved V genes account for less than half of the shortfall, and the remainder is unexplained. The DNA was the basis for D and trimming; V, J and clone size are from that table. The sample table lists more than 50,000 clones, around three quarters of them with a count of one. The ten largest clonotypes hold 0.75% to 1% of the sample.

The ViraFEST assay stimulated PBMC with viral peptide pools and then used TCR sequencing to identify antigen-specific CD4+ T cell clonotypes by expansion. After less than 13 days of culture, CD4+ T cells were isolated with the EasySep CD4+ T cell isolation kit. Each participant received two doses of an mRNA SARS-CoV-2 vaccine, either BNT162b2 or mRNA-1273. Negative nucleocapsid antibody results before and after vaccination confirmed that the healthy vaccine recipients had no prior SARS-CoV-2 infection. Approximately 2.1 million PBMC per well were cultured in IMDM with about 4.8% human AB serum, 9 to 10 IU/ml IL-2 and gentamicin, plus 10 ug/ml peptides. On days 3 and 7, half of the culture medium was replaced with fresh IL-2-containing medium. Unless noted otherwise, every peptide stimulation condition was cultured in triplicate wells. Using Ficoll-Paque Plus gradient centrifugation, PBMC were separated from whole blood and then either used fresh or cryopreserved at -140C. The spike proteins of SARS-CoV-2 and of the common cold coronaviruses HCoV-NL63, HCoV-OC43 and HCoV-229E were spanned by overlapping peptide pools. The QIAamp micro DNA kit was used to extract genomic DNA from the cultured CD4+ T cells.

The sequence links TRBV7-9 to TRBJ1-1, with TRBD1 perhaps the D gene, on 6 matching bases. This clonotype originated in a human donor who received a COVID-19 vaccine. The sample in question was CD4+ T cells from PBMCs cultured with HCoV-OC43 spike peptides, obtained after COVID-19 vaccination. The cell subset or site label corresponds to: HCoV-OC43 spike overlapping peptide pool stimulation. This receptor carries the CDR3 CASSSLGGDTEAFF. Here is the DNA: TGTGCCAGCAGCTCCTTAGGGGGGGACACTGAAGCTTTCTTT.